Below, 4 T cell receptor beta chains from the same sample are listed, as sequenced in a study of cytomegalovirus exposure and HLA in healthy donors. A multiplex PCR was run with 60 Vbeta primers and 13 Jbeta primers. The data were produced by immunoSEQ multiplex PCR, yet TCRdb's version contains in-frame clones alone and is incomplete. The sample includes approximately 160,000 clones, 60% to 80% of them seen just once. Sequencing was performed on PBMCs. These receptors were obtained from a male donor in good health and CMV-seronegative.

The V and J genes are TRBV9 and TRBJ2-5; TRBD2 matches at 7 bases. This CDR3 comprises 16 residues. Unmatched junction bases numbered 12, after V lost 4 bases and J lost 3 bases. CDR1 and CDR2 (germline): SGDLS, YYNGEE. CDR3 coding DNA: TGTGCCAGCAGCACCTCTCAGAACGGGGGGAAAGAGACCCAGTACTTC. This encodes CASSTSQNGGKETQYF.

The rearrangement links TRBV5-1 to TRBJ2-3, with 10 bases matching TRBD1. With 5 bases clipped from V and 2 bases from J, the junction kept 5 bases outside the gene matches. The germline CDR1 and CDR2 sequences are SGHRS and YFSETQ. The CDR3 runs to 15 residues. CDR3 loop: CASSWTGGYTDTQYF. The CDR3, as DNA: TGCGCCAGCAGTTGGACAGGGGGTTACACAGATACGCAGTATTTT.

The rearrangement links TRBV15 to TRBJ1-2; 7 bases match TRBD1. CDR1 is LNHNV, CDR2 YYDKDF, per germline (reference sequence). With V trimmed by 1 base and J by 7 bases, 9 bases remained unmatched. CDR3 length: 15 residues. The CDR3 is CATSRVDYRGGGYTF. For the CDR3, the DNA is TGTGCCACCAGCAGAGTTGATTACAGGGGAGGTGGCTACACCTTC.

The chain carries TRBV5-6 and TRBJ2-5; no definite D call. The V gene's germline CDR1 is SGHDT and CDR2 YYEEEE. Trimming cost V 2 bases and J 4 bases, with 15 bases left between them. The CDR3 contains 15 residues. The CDR3 coding sequence is TGTGCCAGCAGCTTTCCCTGGCAGGCACCAGAGACCCAGTACTTC. Protein: CASSFPWQAPETQYF.